This T cell receptor (beta chain) was identified during a study of blood T cell repertoires in COVID-19. Study as a whole: The United States, Italy and Spain provided the acute and convalescent COVID-19 samples.

Worth noting for this clone: Other DNA sequences within the sample encode an identical CDR3.

The CDR3 is made up of 13 amino acids. J gave up 5 bases and V 5 bases, and 4 bases lay outside the gene matches. Per germline, CDR1 SGHVS and CDR2 FQNEAQ. TCRdb's copy holds only in-frame clones and misses some; the assay was immunoSEQ multiplex PCR. The sample lists 45,000 to 65,000 clones; about nine tenths were seen once. V usage is TRBV7-8 and J usage is TRBJ1-1, with 8 bases matching TRBD1. Source material: peripheral blood. The receptor's source is a man aged 45 to 65 with active COVID-19. The CDR3 coding sequence is TGTGCCAGCAGCCTTACAGGGGGAACTGAAGCTTTCTTT. This gives the protein CASSLTGGTEAFF.